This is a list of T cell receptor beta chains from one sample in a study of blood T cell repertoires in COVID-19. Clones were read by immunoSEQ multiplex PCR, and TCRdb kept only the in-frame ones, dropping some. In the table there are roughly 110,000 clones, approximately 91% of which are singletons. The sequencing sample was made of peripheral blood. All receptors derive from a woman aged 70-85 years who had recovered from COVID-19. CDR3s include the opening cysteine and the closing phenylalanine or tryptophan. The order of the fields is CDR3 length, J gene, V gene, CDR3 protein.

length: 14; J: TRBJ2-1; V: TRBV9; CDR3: CASSTTSGYNEQFF
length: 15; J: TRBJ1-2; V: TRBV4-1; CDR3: CASSQGTGKYYGYTF
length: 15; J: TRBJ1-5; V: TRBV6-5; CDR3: CASSPQGGPNQPQHF
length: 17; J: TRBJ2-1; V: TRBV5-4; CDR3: CASSPESAGAVYNEQFF
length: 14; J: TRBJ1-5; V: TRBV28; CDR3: CASSTGYWSQPQHF
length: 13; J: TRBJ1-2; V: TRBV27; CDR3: CASRGQGPYGYTF
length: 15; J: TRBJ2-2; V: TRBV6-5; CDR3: CASSRGARGKGELFF
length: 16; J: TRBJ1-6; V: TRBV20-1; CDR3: CSASPAFRGIDSPLHF
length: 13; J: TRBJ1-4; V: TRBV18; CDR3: CASSPDREEKLFF
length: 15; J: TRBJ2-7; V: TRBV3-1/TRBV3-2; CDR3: CASSQGTGETYEQYF
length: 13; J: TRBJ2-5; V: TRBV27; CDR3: CASSPGGGKTQYF
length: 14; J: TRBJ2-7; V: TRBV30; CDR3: CAWSWGGSSYEQYF
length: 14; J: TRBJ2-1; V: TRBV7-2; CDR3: CASSLGAKISEQFF
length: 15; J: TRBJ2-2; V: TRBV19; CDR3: CASSTTGDDTGELFF
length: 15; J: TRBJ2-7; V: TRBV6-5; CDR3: CASSYSTGFSYEQYF
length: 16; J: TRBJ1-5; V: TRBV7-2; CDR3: CASSTQGALSNQPQHF
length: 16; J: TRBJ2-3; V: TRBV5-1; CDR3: CASSPGQGVRLDTQYF
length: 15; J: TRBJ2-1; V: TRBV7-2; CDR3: CASSFRTGENNEQFF
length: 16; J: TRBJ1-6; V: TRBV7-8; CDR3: CASSPGVSHYNSPLHF
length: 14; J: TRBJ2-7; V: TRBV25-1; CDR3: CASSAVRVPYEQYF
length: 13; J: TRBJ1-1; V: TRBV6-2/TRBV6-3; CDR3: CASSWDRVTEAFF
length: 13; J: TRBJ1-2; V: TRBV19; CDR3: CASSAQGRDGYTF
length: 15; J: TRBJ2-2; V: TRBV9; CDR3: CASSPQPGYTGELFF
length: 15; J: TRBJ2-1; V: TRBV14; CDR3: CASSQGGWFYNEQFF
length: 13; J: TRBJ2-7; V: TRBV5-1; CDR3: CASSGGDRNEQYF
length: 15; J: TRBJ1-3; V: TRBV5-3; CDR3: CARPGLLRRGNTIYF
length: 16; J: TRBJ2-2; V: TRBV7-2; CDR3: CASSLDRASYTGELFF
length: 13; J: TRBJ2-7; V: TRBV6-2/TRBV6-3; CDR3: CASSRLAIHEQYF
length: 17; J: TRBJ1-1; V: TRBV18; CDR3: CASSPPVGGLANTEAFF
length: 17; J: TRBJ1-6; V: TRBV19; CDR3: CASSPRQGNLVNSPLHF
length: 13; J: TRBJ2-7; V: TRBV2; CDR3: CASKGGGYDEQYF
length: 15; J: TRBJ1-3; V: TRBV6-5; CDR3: CASSYGWGTGNTIYF